In its sample, the clone carrying this T cell receptor (beta chain) was seen a few times. Its antigen is unidentified. It was with a sample-barcoded 5' primer and a J-beta primer mix that a second PCR of roughly 6 to 12 cycles was run. TCRdb called the 5' RACE reads again in MiXCR, with one record for every CDR3 protein. This table holds under 1,100,000 distinct CDR3 sequences, about 23% found once. Each individual donor underwent a draw of about 11 milliliters of peripheral blood. This CDR3 region has 17 residues. Germline CDR1 MGHRA, CDR2 YSYEKL. V dropped 0 bases and J dropped 1 base, with 13 bases sitting between them. The entry originates in a study of blood T cells in healthy people across ages. General study points: More naive CD4+ cells and higher diversity marked long-lived donors relative to aged donors.

This sample was shared with a second study, whose subject was T cells of mothers and their children. That source adds: In this cohort, donors were three healthy Caucasian mothers plus their six children. A primer called M1S, used in the second PCR, added sample barcodes and 2-4 random nucleotides.

Sequences were obtained from blood. The J gene is TRBJ2-4, the V gene TRBV4-1, with D tentatively TRBD2 (5 bases). The origin of this receptor is a girl aged 2 to 9 in good health. The CDR3 here is CASSQDHPGIAKNIQYF. CDR3 DNA sequence: TGCGCCAGCAGCCAAGATCATCCGGGAATTGCCAAAAACATTCAGTACTTC.